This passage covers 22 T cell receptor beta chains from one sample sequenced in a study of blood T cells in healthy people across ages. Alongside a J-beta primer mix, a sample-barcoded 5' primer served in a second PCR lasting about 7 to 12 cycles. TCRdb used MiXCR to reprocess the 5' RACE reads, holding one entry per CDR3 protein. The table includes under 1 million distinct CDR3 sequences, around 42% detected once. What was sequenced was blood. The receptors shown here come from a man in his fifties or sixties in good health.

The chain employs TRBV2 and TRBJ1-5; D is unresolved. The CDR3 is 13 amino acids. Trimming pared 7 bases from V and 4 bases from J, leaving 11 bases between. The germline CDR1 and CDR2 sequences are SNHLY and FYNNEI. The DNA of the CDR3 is TGTGCCAGCAAATTCGATAGTAATCAGCCCCAGCATTTT. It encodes CASKFDSNQPQHF.

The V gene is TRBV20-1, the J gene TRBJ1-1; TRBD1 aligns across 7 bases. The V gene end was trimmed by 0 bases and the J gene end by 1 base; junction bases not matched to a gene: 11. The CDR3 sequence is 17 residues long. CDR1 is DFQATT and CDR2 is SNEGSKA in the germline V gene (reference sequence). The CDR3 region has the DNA TGCAGTGCTAGAGATGGCCGGACAGGAAGAACGAACACTGAAGCTTTCTTT. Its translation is CSARDGRTGRTNTEAFF.

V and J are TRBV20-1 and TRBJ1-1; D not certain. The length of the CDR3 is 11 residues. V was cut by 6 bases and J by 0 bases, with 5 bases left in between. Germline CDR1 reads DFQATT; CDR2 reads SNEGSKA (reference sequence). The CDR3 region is CSAPVNTEAFF. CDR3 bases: TGCAGTGCCCCGGTGAACACTGAAGCTTTCTTT.

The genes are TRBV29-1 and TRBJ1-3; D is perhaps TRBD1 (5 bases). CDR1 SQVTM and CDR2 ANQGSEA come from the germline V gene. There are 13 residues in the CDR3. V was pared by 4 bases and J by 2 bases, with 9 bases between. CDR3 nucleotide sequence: TGCAGCGTTGGGTTAGGGGCTGGAAACACCATATATTTT. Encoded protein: CSVGLGAGNTIYF. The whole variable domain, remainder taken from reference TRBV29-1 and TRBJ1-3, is SAVISQKPSRDICQRGTSLTIQCQVDSQVTMMFWYRQQPGQSLTLIATANQGSEATYESGFVIDKFPISRPNLTFSTLTVSNMSPEDSSIYLCSVGLGAGNTIYFGEGSWLTVV.

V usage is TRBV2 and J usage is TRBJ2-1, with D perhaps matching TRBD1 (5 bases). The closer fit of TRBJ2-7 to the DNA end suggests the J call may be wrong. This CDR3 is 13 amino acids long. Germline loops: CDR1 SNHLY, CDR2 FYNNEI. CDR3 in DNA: TGTGCCAGCAGGACAGTCTCCTACAATGAGCAGTACTTC. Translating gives CASRTVSYNEQYF.

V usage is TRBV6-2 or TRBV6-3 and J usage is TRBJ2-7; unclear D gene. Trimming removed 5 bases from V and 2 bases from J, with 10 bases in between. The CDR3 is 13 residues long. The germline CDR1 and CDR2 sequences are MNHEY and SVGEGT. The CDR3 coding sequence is TGTGCCAGCAGTGCGACACCGACCTACGAGCAGTACTTC. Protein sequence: CASSATPTYEQYF.

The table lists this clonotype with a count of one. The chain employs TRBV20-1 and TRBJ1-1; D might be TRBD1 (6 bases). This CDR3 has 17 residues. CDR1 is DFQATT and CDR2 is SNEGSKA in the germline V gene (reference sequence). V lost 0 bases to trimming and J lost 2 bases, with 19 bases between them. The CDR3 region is CSARDPIGRGFNTEAFF. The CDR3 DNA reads TGCAGTGCTAGAGATCCCATCGGCAGGGGTTTTAACACTGAAGCTTTCTTT.

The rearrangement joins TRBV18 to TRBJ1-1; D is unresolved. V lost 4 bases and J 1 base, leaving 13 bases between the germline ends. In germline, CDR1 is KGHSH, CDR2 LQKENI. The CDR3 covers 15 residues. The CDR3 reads CASSRTAPENTEAFF. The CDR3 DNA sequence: TGTGCCAGCTCACGAACAGCCCCTGAGAACACTGAAGCTTTCTTT.

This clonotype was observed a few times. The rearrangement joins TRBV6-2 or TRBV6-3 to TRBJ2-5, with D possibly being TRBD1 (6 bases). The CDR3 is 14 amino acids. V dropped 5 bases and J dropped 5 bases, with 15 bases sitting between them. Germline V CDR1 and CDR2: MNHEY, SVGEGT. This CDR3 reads CASSIQGHGETQYF. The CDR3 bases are TGTGCCAGCAGTATACAGGGTCATGGTGAGACCCAGTACTTC.

DNA of the CDR3: TGTGCCAGCAGCTTAGGGGACAGGTTTTACGGCCGGCAACAAGAGACCCAGTACTTC. Its translation is CASSLGDRFYGRQQETQYF. V and J are TRBV7-2 and TRBJ2-5; TRBD1 matches 8 bases. Trimming removed 1 base from V and 2 bases from J; junction bases left unmatched: 15. The CDR3 runs 19 residues. Germline CDR1 and CDR2: SGHTA and FQGNSA. The full variable domain, with the rest looked up from reference TRBV7-2 and TRBJ2-5, is GAGVSQSPSNKVTEKGKDVELRCDPISGHTALYWYRQSLGQGLEFLIYFQGNSAPDKSGLPSDRFSAERTGGSVSTLTIQRTQQEDSAVYLCASSLGDRFYGRQQETQYFGPGTRLLVL.

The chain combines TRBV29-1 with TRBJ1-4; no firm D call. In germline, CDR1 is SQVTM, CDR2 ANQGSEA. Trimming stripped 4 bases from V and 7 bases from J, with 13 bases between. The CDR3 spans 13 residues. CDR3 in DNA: TGCAGCGTTGCATGGGCGGGCACTGAAAAACTGTTTTTT. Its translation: CSVAWAGTEKLFF. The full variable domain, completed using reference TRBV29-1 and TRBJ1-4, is SAVISQKPSRDICQRGTSLTIQCQVDSQVTMMFWYRQQPGQSLTLIATANQGSEATYESGFVIDKFPISRPNLTFSTLTVSNMSPEDSSIYLCSVAWAGTEKLFFGSGTQLSVL.

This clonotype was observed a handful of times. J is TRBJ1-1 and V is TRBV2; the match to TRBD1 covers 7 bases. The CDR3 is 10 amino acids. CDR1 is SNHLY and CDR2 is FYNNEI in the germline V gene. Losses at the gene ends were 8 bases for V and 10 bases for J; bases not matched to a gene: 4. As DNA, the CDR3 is TGTGCCAGCGTGGGGACAGCAGCTTTCTTT. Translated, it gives CASVGTAAFF.

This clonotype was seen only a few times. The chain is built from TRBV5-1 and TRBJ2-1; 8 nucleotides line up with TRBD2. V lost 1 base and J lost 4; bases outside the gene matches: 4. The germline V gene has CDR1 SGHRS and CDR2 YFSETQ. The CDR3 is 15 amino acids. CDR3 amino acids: CASSLSRGGYNEQFF. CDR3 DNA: TGCGCCAGCAGCTTGAGTCGGGGGGGGTACAATGAGCAGTTCTTC.

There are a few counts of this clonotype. In DNA form, the CDR3 reads TGCGCCAGCAGCCAAGATCAGCCTCGGGACAGTAATTCACCCCTCCACTTT. Protein sequence: CASSQDQPRDSNSPLHF. The chain joins TRBV4-3 to TRBJ1-6; 7 bases match TRBD1. Germline V gene sequence: CDR1 LGHNA, CDR2 YSLEER. Trimming took 0 bases from V and 6 from J; bases not matched to a gene: 8. CDR3 size: 17 residues.

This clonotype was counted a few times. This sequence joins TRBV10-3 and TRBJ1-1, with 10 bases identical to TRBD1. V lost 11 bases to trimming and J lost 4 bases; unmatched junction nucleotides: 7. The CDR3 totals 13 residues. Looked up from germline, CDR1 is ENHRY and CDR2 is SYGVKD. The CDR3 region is CARRQGARTEAFF. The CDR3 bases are TGTGCCCGGAGACAGGGGGCGCGCACTGAAGCTTTCTTT.

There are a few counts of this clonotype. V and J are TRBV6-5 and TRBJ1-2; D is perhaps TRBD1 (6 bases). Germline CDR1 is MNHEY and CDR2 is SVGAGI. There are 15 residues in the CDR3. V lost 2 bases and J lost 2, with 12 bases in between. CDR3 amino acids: CASSYVGTPNYGYTF. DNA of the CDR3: TGTGCCAGCAGTTACGTCGGGACACCCAACTATGGCTACACCTTC.

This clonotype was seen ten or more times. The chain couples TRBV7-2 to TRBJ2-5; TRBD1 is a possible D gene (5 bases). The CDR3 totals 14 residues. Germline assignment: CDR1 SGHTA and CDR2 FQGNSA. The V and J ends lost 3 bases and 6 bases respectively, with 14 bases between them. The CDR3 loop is CASSLVRGEKTQYF. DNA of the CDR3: TGTGCCAGCAGCTTGGTTAGGGGCGAAAAGACCCAGTACTTC.

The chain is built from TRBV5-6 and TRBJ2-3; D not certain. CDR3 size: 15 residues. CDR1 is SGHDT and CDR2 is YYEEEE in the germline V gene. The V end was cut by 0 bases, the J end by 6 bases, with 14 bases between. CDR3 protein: CASSLVGDAQDTQYF. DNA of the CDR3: TGTGCCAGCAGCTTGGTAGGAGACGCTCAGGATACGCAGTATTTT.

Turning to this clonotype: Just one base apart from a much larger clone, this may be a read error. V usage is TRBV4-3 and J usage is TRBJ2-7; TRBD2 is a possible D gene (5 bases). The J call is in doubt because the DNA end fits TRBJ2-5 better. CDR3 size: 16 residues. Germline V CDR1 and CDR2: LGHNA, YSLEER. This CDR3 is CASSPDSAGLTGTQYF. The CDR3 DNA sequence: TGCGCCAGCAGCCCAGATTCGGCGGGCCTCACTGGGACCCAGTACTTC.

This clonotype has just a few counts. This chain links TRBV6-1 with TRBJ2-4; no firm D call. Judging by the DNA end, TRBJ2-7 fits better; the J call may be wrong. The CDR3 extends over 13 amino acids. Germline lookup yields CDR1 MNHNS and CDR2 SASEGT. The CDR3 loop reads CASSELAAYEQYF. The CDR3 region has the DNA TGTGCCAGCAGTGAACTGGCTGCCTACGAGCAGTACTTC.

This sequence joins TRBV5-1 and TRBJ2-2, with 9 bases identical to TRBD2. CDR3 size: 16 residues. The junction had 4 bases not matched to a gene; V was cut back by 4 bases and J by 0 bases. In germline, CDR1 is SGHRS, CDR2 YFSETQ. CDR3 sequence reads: CASSGSGGPNTGELFF. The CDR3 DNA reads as TGCGCCAGCAGCGGTAGCGGGGGCCCGAACACCGGGGAGCTGTTTTTT.

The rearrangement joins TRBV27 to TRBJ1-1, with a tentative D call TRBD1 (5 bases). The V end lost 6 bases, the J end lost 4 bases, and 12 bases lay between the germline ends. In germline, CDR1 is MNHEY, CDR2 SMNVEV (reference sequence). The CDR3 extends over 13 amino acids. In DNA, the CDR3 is TGTGCCAGCAGAGAAAGGGGAGGCACTGAAGCTTTCTTT. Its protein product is CASRERGGTEAFF.